Given below is one T cell receptor (beta chain) in context. Its antigen is unidentified. It was with 60 Vbeta and 13 Jbeta primers that the PCR ran. Here immunoSEQ multiplex PCR was the method, and the copy in TCRdb shows in-frame clones only, minus some. The repertoire holds some 100,000 clones, with nearly 80% as singletons. This record belongs to a study of cytomegalovirus exposure and HLA in healthy donors. Study in general: One earlier analysis, a look at approximately 180 million T cells, found some 100 million unique TCR beta sequences.

The CDR3 covers 11 residues. CDR1 is DFQATT and CDR2 is SNEGSKA in the germline V gene (reference sequence). V was cut by 6 bases and J by 4 bases, with 9 bases left in between. Study-level points and caveats: Because they were indistinguishable, some V segments, including TRBV6-2 and TRBV6-3, were excluded. Later examination showed HLA-associated TCR beta chains had greater clonal expansion than equally common others. Among CMV-associated TCR beta chains, most appeared HLA-restricted in a later analysis.

The sequencing sample was made of PBMCs. This sequence was found in a woman between 40 and 55 years old in good health and CMV-seropositive. The chain is built from TRBV20-1 and TRBJ1-1; D possibly corresponds to TRBD1 (5 bases). This CDR3 is CSATGRTEAFF. The CDR3, as DNA: TGCAGTGCCACAGGTCGCACTGAAGCTTTCTTT.